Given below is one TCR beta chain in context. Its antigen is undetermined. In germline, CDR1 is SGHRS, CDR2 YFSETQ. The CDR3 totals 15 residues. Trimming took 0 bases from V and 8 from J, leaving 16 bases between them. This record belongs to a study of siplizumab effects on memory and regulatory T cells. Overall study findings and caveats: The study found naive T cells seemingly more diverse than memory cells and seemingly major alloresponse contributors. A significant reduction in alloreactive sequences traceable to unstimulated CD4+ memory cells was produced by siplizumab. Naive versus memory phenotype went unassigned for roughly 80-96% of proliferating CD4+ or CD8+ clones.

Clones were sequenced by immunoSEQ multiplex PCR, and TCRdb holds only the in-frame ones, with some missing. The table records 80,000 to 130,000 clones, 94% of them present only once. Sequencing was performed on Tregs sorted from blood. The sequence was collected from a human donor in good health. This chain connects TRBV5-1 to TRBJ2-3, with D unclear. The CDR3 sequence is CASSLALGLSPTQYF. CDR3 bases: TGCGCCAGCAGCTTGGCCCTAGGGTTAAGCCCTACGCAGTATTTT.